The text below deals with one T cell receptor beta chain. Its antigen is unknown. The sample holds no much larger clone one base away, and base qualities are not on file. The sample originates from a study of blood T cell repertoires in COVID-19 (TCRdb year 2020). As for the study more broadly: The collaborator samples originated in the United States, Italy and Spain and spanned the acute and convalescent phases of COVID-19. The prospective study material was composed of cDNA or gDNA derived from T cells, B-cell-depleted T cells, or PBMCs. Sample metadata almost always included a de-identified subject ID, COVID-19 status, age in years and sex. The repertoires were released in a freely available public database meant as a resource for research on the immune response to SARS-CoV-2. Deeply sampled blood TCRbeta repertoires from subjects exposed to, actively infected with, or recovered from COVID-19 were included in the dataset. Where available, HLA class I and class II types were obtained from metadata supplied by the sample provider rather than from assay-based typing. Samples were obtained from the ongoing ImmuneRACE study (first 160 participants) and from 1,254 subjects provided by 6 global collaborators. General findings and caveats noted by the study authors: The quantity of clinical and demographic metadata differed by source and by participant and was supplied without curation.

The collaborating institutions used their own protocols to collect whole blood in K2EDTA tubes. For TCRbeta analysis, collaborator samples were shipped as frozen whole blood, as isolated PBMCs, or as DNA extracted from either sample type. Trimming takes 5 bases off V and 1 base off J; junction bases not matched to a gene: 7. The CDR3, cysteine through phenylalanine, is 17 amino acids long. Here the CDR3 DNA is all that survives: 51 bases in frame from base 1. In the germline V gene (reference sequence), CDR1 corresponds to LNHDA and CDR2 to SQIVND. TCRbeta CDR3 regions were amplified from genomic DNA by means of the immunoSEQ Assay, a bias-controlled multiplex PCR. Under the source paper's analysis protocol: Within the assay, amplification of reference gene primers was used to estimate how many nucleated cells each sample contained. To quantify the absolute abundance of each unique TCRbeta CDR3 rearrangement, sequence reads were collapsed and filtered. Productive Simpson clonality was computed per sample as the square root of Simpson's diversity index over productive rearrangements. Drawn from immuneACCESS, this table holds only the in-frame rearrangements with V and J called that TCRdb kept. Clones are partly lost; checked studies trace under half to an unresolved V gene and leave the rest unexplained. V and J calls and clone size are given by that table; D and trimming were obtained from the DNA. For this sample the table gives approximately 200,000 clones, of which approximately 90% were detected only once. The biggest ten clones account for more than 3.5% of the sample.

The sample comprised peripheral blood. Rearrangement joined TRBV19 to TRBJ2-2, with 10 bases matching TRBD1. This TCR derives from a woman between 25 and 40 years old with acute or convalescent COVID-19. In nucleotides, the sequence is TGTGCCAGTAGTGGGACAGGGGCGTCCTGGAACACCGGGGAGCTGTTTTTT. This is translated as CASSGTGASWNTGELFF. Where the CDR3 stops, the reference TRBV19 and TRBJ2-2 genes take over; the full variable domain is DGGITQSPKYLFRKEGQNVTLSCEQNLNHDAMYWYRQDPGQGLRLIYYSQIVNDFQKGDIAEGYSVSREKKESFPLTVTSAQKNPTAFYLCASSGTGASWNTGELFFGEGSRLTVL.